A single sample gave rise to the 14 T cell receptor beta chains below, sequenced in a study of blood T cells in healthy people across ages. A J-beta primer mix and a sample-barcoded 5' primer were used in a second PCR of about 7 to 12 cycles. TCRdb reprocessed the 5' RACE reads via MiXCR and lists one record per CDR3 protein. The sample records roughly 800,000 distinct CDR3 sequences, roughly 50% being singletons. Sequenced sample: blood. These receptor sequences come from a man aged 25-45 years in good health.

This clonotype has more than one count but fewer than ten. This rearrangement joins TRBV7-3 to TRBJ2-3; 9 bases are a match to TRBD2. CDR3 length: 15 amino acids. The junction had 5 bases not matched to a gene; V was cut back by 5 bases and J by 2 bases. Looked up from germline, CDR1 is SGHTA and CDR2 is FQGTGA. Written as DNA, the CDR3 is TGTGCCAGCAGCCCCGGACTAGCGCTCACAGATACGCAGTATTTT. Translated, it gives CASSPGLALTDTQYF.

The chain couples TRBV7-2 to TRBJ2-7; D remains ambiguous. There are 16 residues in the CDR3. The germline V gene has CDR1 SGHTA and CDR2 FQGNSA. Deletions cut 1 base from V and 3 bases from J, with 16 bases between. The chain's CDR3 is CASSLGYQIRLYEQYF. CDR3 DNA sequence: TGTGCCAGCAGCTTAGGCTATCAGATTCGGCTCTACGAGCAGTACTTC.

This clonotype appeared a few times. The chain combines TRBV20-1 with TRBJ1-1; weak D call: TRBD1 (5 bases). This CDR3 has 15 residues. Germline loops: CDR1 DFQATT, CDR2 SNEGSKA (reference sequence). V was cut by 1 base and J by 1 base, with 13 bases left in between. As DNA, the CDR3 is TGCAGTGCTAGAGGCGGTGAGGGGACGAACACTGAAGCTTTCTTT. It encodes CSARGGEGTNTEAFF.

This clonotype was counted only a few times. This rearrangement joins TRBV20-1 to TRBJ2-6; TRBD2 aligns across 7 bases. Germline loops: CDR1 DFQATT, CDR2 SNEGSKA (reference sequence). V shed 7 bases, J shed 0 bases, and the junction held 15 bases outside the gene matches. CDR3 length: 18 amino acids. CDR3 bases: TGCAGTGTATGGGAGCGGGACGTCGATGACTCTGGGGCCAACGTCCTGACTTTC. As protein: CSVWERDVDDSGANVLTF.

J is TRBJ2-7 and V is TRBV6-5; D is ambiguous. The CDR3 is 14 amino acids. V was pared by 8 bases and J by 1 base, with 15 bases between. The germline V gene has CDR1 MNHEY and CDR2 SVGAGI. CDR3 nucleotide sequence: TGTGCCAGCTCCCTCTTAGCTGAATCCTACGAGCAGTACTTC. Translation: CASSLLAESYEQYF.

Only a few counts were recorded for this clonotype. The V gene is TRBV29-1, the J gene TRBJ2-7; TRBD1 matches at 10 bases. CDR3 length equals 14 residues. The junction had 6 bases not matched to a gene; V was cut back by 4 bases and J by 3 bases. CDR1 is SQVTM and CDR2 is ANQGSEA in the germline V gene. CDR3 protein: CSVVGGDRGYEQYF. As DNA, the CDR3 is TGCAGCGTTGTTGGGGGGGACAGGGGCTACGAGCAGTACTTC.

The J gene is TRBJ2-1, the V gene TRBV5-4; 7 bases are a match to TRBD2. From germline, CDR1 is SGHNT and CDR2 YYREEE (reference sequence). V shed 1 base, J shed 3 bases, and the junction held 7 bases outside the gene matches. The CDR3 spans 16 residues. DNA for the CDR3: TGTGCCAGCAGCTTGTGGGGGAGGGCGGGCTACAATGAGCAGTTCTTC. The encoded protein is CASSLWGRAGYNEQFF.

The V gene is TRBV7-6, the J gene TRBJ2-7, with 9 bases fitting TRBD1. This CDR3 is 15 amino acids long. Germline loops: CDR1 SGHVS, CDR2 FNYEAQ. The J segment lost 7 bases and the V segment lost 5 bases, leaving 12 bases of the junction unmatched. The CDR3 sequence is CASSPGQGPYNEQYF. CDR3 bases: TGTGCCAGCAGCCCCGGACAGGGGCCCTACAATGAGCAGTACTTC.

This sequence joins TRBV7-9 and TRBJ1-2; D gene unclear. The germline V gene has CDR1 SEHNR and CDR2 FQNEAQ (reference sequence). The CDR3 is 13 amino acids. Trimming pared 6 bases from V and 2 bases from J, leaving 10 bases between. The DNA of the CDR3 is TGTGCCAGCAGGCAGGAGTGGAACTATGGCTACACCTTC. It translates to CASRQEWNYGYTF.

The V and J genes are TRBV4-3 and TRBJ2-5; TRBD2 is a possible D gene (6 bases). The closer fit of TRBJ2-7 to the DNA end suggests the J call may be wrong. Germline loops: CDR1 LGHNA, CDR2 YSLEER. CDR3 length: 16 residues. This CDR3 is CASSRTYSGLAYEQYF. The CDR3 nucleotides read TGCGCCAGCAGCCGGACCTACAGCGGGTTGGCCTACGAGCAGTACTTC.

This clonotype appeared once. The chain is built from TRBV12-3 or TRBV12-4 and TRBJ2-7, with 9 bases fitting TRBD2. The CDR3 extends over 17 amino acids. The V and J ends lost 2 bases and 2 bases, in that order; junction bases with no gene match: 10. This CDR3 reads CASSLRASLAGPYEQYF. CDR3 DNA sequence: TGTGCCAGCAGTTTAAGGGCCTCCCTAGCGGGACCCTACGAGCAGTACTTC.

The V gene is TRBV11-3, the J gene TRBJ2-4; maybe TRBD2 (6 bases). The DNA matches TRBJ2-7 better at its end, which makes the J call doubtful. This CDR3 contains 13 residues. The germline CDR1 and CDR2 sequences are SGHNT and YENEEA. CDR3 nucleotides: TGTGCCAGCAGCTTAACGGGAGTAGACGAGCAGTACTTC. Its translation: CASSLTGVDEQYF.

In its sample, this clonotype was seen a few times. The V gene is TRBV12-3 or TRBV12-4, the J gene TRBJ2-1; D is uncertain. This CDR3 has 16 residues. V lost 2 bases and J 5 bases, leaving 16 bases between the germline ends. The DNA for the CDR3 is TGTGCCAGCAGTTTAATCGCTAGGTTTCGCGACAATGAGCAGTTCTTC. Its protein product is CASSLIARFRDNEQFF.

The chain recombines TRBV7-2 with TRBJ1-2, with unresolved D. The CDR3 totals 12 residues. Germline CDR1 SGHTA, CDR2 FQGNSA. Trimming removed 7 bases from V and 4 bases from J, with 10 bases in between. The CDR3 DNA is TGTGCCAGCACCTCCGGAGGCTATGGCTACACCTTC. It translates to CASTSGGYGYTF.